This TCR beta chain was sequenced for a study of T cell responses to AZD1222 COVID-19 vaccine. The method was immunoSEQ multiplex PCR; TCRdb's version includes in-frame clones alone and lacks a portion of them. Here the sample spans some 84,000 clones, about 83% being singletons. CDR1 SGHTA and CDR2 FQGNSA come from the germline V gene. The CDR3 totals 13 residues. V lost 1 base, J lost 5 bases, and 6 bases lay in between. Sequences were derived from peripheral blood, sampled 28 days after the second AZD1222 dose. The chain uses TRBV7-2 and TRBJ2-1; a possible D gene is TRBD1 (5 bases). This TCR was sampled from an adult who received the AZD1222 COVID-19 vaccine. CDR3 DNA: TGTGCCAGCAGCTTAGGACAGAACAATGAGCAGTTCTTC. It encodes CASSLGQNNEQFF.